This T cell receptor (beta chain) appears in the sequencing data of a study of monozygotic twins with inflammatory bowel disease. Whole-study results and caveats: In the analysis, different T cell subtypes could not be told apart. Sharing of clonotypes with others was lower in IBD patients than in healthy twins, and this was especially so with disease activity.

Reanalyzing the 5' RACE reads, TCRdb keeps one entry per CDR3 protein, without DNA. This table lists 420,000 or so distinct CDR3 sequences. In the case of this clonotype: Its matching antigen is unknown.

Germline CDR1 is SGHVS and CDR2 is FNYEAQ. This CDR3 has 15 residues. This TCR derives from a human donor with ulcerative colitis or Crohn's disease, or a healthy co-twin of an affected twin (not recorded which). Sequenced material: blood. The chain carries TRBV7-6 and TRBJ2-1; TCRdb proposes TRBD2, but this gene call is untestable without DNA. Here the CDR3 reads CASSSREASYNEQFF.